Listed here are 7 T cell receptor beta chains from one sample, sequenced in a study of T cells in Graves' hyperthyroidism and ophthalmopathy. From RNA transcripts, TCR beta CDR3 regions were amplified. First-round RT-PCR targeting the TCR CDR3 was performed with the HTBI primer set. TCRdb reanalysed the multiplex PCR reads using MiXCR and keeps one entry per CDR3 protein. The data contain about 500,000 distinct CDR3 sequences, 16% of them singletons. The sequenced sample consisted of blood. The origin of the receptors is a woman aged 18-29 years with Graves' hyperthyroidism.

This clonotype turned up a few times. The chain joins TRBV7-2 to TRBJ1-3; D is uncertain. V gave up 4 bases and J gave up 0 bases, with 10 bases separating them. This CDR3 contains 15 residues. Germline CDR1 SGHTA, CDR2 FQGNSA. The CDR3 protein is CASSSYGSSGNTIYF. The CDR3 DNA is TGTGCCAGCAGCTCCTACGGATCCTCTGGAAACACCATATATTTT. Variable domain in full (rest from reference TRBV7-2 and TRBJ1-3): GAGVSQSPSNKVTEKGKDVELRCDPISGHTALYWYRQSLGQGLEFLIYFQGNSAPDKSGLPSDRFSAERTGGSVSTLTIQRTQQEDSAVYLCASSSYGSSGNTIYFGEGSWLTVV.

In regard to this clonotype: At one boundary the junction diverges from the germline segment, which might be a read error. The chain links TRBV7-9 to TRBJ2-7; D is perhaps TRBD1 or TRBD2 (6 bases each). CDR1 is SEHNR and CDR2 is FQNEAQ in the germline V gene (reference sequence). The length of the CDR3 is 14 residues. The CDR3 coding sequence is TGTGCCAGCAGCCCGGGCCCGGGGGCCTACGGGCAGTACTTC. As protein: CASSPGPGAYGQYF.

The chain employs TRBV19 and TRBJ1-4, with D perhaps matching TRBD1 (5 bases). The CDR3 length is 14 residues. V was trimmed by 10 bases and J by 7 bases, leaving 19 bases between them. Germline V gene sequence: CDR1 LNHDA, CDR2 SQIVND (reference sequence). CDR3 in amino acids: CATGATEIGEKLFF. The CDR3 DNA follows: TGTGCCACCGGGGCGACAGAAATTGGTGAAAAACTGTTTTTT.

There are many counts of this clonotype. The chain carries TRBV7-9 and TRBJ1-2, with 9 bases fitting TRBD1. The CDR3 is made up of 13 amino acids. V trimming: 6 bases; J trimming: 6 bases; junction bases outside the gene matches: 5. Germline CDR1 reads SEHNR; CDR2 reads FQNEAQ (reference sequence). The CDR3 reads CASSLRTGDGYTF. DNA of the CDR3: TGTGCCAGCAGTTTGAGGACAGGGGATGGCTACACCTTC.

V gene TRBV29-1 combines with J gene TRBJ2-7, with 9 bases fitting TRBD2. Germline CDR1 reads SQVTM; CDR2 reads ANQGSEA. V trimming: 8 bases; J trimming: 1 base; junction bases outside the gene matches: 9. The CDR3 runs to 14 residues. CDR3 protein: CSIVGSGSSYEQYF. CDR3 in DNA: TGCAGCATTGTAGGTAGCGGGAGTTCCTACGAGCAGTACTTC.

This clonotype was found a few times. The chain couples TRBV6-1 to TRBJ2-7; perhaps D is TRBD1 or TRBD2 (5 bases each). Trimming removed 6 bases from V and 3 bases from J, with 15 bases in between. The CDR3 covers 14 residues. CDR1 MNHNS and CDR2 SASEGT come from the germline V gene. The CDR3 DNA is TGTGCCAGCAGAACACGGGACCAACTCTACGAGCAGTACTTC. It codes for CASRTRDQLYEQYF.

This clonotype was detected many times. The rearrangement joins TRBV12-3 or TRBV12-4 to TRBJ2-5, with D maybe TRBD2 (6 bases). The length of the CDR3 is 15 residues. V was pared by 0 bases and J by 1 base, with 9 bases between. The CDR3 nucleotides read TGTGCCAGCAGTTTAGCATTGCGGGGCCAAGAGACCCAGTACTTC. This sequence encodes CASSLALRGQETQYF.